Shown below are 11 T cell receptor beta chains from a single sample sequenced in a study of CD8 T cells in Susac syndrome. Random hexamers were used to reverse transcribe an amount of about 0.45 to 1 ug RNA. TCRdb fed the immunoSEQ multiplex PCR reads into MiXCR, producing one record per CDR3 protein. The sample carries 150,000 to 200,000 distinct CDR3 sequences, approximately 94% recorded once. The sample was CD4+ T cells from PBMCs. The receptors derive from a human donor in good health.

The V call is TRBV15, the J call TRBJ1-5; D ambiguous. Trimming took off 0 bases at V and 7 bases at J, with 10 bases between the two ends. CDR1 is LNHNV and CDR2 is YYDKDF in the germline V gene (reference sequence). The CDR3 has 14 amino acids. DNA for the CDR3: TGTGCCACCAGCAGAGATAGGCACCAACAGCCCCAGCATTTT. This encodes CATSRDRHQQPQHF.

CDR3 loop: CSVHTRPTSLRAKNIQYF. The DNA for the CDR3 is TGCAGCGTCCATACACGGCCGACCAGCTTGCGTGCCAAAAACATTCAGTACTTC. The V and J genes are TRBV29-1 and TRBJ2-4; D gene unclear. Germline V CDR1 and CDR2: SQVTM, ANQGSEA. The V and J ends lost 6 bases and 1 base respectively, with 25 bases between them. The CDR3 length is 18 residues.

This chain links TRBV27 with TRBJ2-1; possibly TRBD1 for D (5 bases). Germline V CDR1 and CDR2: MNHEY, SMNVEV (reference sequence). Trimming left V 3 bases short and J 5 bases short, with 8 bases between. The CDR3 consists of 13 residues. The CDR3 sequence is CASSLNRNNEQFF. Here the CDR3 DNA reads TGTGCCAGCAGTTTGAACAGGAACAATGAGCAGTTCTTC.

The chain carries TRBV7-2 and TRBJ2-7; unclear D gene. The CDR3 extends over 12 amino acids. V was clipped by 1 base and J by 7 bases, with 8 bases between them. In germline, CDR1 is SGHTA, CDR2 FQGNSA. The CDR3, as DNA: TGTGCCAGCAGCTTAGGCTTTCGGGAGCAGTACTTC. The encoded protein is CASSLGFREQYF.

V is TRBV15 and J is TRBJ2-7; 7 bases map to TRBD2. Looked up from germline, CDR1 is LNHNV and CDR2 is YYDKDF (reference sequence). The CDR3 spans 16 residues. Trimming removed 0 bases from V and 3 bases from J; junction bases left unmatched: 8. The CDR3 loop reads CATSREAGRRDYEQYF. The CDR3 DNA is TGTGCCACCAGCAGAGAAGCGGGGCGGAGAGACTACGAGCAGTACTTC.

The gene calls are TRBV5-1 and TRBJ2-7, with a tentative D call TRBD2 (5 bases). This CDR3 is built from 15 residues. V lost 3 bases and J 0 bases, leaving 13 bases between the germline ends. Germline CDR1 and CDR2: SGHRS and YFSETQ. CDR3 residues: CASSSPAESSYEQYF. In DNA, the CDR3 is TGCGCCAGCAGCTCCCCAGCGGAGAGCTCCTACGAGCAGTACTTC. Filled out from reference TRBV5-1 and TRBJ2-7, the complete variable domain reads KAGVTQTPRYLIKTRGQQVTLSCSPISGHRSVSWYQQTPGQGLQFLFEYFSETQRNKGNFPGRFSGRQFSNSRSEMNVSTLELGDSALYLCASSSPAESSYEQYFGPGTRLTVT.

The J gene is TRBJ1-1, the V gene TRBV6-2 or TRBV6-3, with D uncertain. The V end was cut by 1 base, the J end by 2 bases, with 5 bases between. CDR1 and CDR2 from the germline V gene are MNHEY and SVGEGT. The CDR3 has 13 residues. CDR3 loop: CASSYYANTEAFF. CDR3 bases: TGTGCCAGCAGTTACTATGCTAACACTGAAGCTTTCTTT.

CDR3 region: CSARDMKGGSGANVLTF. CDR3 nucleotides: TGCAGTGCTAGAGATATGAAGGGTGGCTCTGGGGCCAACGTCCTGACTTTC. This sequence joins TRBV20-1 and TRBJ2-6; D remains unclear. The V gene's germline CDR1 is DFQATT and CDR2 SNEGSKA (reference sequence). Trimming stripped 0 bases from V and 0 bases from J, with 12 bases between. There are 17 residues in the CDR3.

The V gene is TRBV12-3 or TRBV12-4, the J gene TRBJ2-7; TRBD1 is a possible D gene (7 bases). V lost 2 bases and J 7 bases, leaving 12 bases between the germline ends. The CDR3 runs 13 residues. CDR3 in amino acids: CASSLFAGGEQYF. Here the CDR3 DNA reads TGTGCCAGCAGTTTATTTGCAGGGGGGGAGCAGTACTTC.

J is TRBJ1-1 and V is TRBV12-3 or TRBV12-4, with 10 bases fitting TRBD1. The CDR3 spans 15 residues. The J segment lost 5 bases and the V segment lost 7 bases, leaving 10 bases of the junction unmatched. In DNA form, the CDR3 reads TGTGCCAGCACGGGGACAGGGGTTGTGAGAACTGAAGCTTTCTTT. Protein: CASTGTGVVRTEAFF.

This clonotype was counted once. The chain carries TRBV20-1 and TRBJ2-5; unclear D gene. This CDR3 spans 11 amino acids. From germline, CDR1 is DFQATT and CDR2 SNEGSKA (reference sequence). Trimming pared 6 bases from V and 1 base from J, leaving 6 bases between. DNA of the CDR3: TGCAGTGCCCCCAGCCAAGAGACCCAGTACTTC. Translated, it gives CSAPSQETQYF.